This T cell receptor beta chain was captured in a study of lymphopenia after photon versus proton radiotherapy. V dropped 2 bases and J dropped 7 bases, with 13 bases sitting between them. The CDR3 has 14 residues. The germline V gene encodes CDR1 SGHAT and CDR2 FQDESV (reference sequence). On this clone: Its antigen is as yet unknown.

Measured with immunoSEQ multiplex PCR; TCRdb has only the in-frame clones, and not every one. Altogether 68,000 or so clones are present, approximately 91% being singletons, with the ten largest covering about 3%. Points from the study as a whole: Photon-treated patients lost naive T cells and TCR diversity; proton-treated stayed stable. Only patients who died were analyzed for survival; proton advantage is unproven. Post-nadir diversity loss with photons came from oligoclonal expansion, particularly CD8+ Temra cells.

V usage is TRBV11-1 and J usage is TRBJ2-3; D possibly matches TRBD1 or TRBD2 (5 bases each). This sample comprised peripheral blood, obtained from a patient treated with photon-based radiotherapy. The source of this sequence is a woman in her seventies with pancreatic cancer. The CDR3: CASSLPTGRNTQYF. The CDR3 DNA follows: TGTGCCAGCAGCTTACCGACGGGGCGGAATACGCAGTATTTT. The full variable domain, its missing parts supplied by reference TRBV11-1 and TRBJ2-3, is EAEVAQSPRYKITEKSQAVAFWCDPISGHATLYWYRQILGQGPELLVQFQDESVVDDSQLPKDRFSAERLKGVDSTLKIQPAELGDSAMYLCASSLPTGRNTQYFGPGTRLTVL.